This paragraph covers one TCR beta chain sequence. This CDR3 comprises 11 residues. Germline CDR1 DFQATT, CDR2 SNEGSKA (reference sequence). This specimen belongs to a study of blood T cell repertoires in COVID-19. Overall study context: PBMCs, B-cell-depleted T cells, or T cells were the source of the cDNA or gDNA that made up the material.

Generated by immunoSEQ multiplex PCR, the TCRdb table keeps only in-frame clones and is missing some. The repertoire holds 310,000 or so clones, with around nine tenths as singletons. The clonotype was recovered from a woman in her twenties or thirties with COVID-19, enrolled during active disease. Sequenced input: peripheral blood. The chain links TRBV20-1 to TRBJ2-5, with TRBD2 identical over 7 bases. The CDR3 region is CSRLAGETQYF. Here the CDR3 DNA reads TGCAGCCGACTAGCTGGAGAGACCCAGTACTTC.